This T cell receptor (beta chain) was captured in a study of T cell changes during pregnancy in multiple sclerosis (dated by TCRdb to between 2017 and 2020). Background on the whole study: In women with multiple sclerosis, the researchers looked at how the T cell repertoire shifted as pregnancy progressed.

With regard to this clone: No cognate antigen has been identified for it. No base quality information exists; no much larger clone differs at one position.

Based on the germline V gene (reference sequence), the CDR1 and CDR2 sequences are LNHDA and SQIVND. V and J are truncated by 5 bases and 0 bases respectively, leaving an intervening sequence of 13 bases. The CDR3 spans 15 residues, from the cysteine through the phenylalanine. Just CDR3 DNA is preserved here, 45 bases in frame from base 1. Libraries were made using the immunoSEQ multiplex PCR assay. Held by TCRdb, this immuneACCESS table contains in-frame sequences only and omits some clones. Under half of the omission traces to an unresolved V gene where checked; the cause of the rest is unknown. The table for this sample lists fewer than 90,000 clones; just under 95% of them were counted only once. The ten largest clones take up roughly 1% of the sample.

This sequence uses TRBV19 and TRBJ1-2; TRBD1 is a possible D gene, resting on 5 matching bases. Sequencing was performed on peripheral blood, taken in the first trimester of pregnancy. This sequence was found in a female donor with multiple sclerosis, enrolled in a pregnancy study. The nucleotide sequence reads as follows: TGTGCCAGTAGTTCCCGGGACTCCGCTAACTATGGCTACACCTTC. It translates as CASSSRDSANYGYTF.